This entry describes one T cell receptor beta chain. The data were produced by immunoSEQ multiplex PCR, yet TCRdb's version contains in-frame clones alone and is incomplete. The sample lists 150,000 to 200,000 clones, roughly 77% occurring once. The source of the sample is a study of blood T cell repertoires in COVID-19. V was cut by 8 bases and J by 1 base, with 18 bases left in between. From germline, CDR1 is MDHEN and CDR2 SYDVKM. The CDR3 totals 16 residues. This receptor was identified in a woman aged 45-65 years with acute COVID-19. The gene calls are TRBV28 and TRBJ2-1; D gene uncertain. Sequenced sample: PBMCs or T cells enriched from blood (not recorded which). CDR3 loop: CASGRLIGWSYNEQFF. As DNA, the CDR3 is TGTGCCAGCGGCCGGTTAATCGGGTGGTCCTACAATGAGCAGTTCTTC.